The source of this TCR beta chain is a study of T cells in tuberculosis. The germline gives CDR1 LNHDA, CDR2 SQIVND (reference sequence). The CDR3 totals 15 residues. Unmatched junction bases numbered 11, after V lost 6 bases and J lost 6 bases. No alpha-beta pairing information exists for these sequences. The table came from immunoSEQ multiplex PCR; TCRdb's copy has only in-frame clones and leaves some out. Of roughly 60,000 clones in the sample, around 86% were seen once. Sorting used thawed, overnight-rested PBMC stained with anti-CD3, a viability dye and GMM-loaded CD1B tetramer. C32 glucose monomycolate from Rhodococcus equi was loaded onto the CD1B tetramers.

The chain recombines TRBV19 with TRBJ2-7; 10 bases align to TRBD2. This receptor was obtained from an adult woman with latent tuberculosis. Sequenced sample: CD1b-GMM tetramer-negative cells sorted from PBMCs. CDR3 DNA sequence: TGTGCCAGTAGCACACTACAGCGGGAGGGCCGCGAGCAGTACTTC. As protein: CASSTLQREGREQYF.